This TCR beta chain comes out of a study of blood T cell repertoires in COVID-19. Looking at the study overall: Samples taken during acute and convalescent COVID-19 were collected in the United States, Italy and Spain. Nucleic acid was either cDNA or gDNA, and it came from T cells, B-cell-depleted T cells, or PBMCs.

In this sample, this clone turned up a few times. This CDR3 is 18 amino acids long. Germline V gene data show CDR1 as SGHVS and CDR2 as FQNEAQ. With 5 bases clipped from V and 1 base from J, the junction kept 10 bases outside the gene matches. As processed by the authors: Amplification of reference gene primers was used by the study to estimate nucleated cell counts. TCRdb's copy holds only in-frame clones and misses some; the assay was immunoSEQ multiplex PCR. V and J calls and clone size follow that table, whereas D and trimming were derived from the DNA. The sample lists 200,000 or so clones; approximately 84% were seen once.

The clonotype was recovered from a man of 80 years or more with acute or convalescent COVID-19. Sequences were obtained from peripheral blood. This chain joins TRBV7-8 and TRBJ1-5; TRBD1 agrees at 11 bases. The CDR3 nucleotides are TGTGCCAGCAGCCCGGGGACAGGGGGACAAGTGAGCAATCAGCCCCAGCATTTT. Protein product: CASSPGTGGQVSNQPQHF.